The sample holds a few counts of the clone carrying this TCR beta chain. Sample-barcoded 5' priming and a J-beta primer mix drove a second PCR of about 6 to 12 cycles. TCRdb processed the 5' RACE reads anew with MiXCR; each CDR3 protein has one entry. The data contain 380,000 or so distinct CDR3 sequences, 45% to 60% of them singletons. These data are taken from a study of blood T cells in healthy people across ages. The germline CDR1 and CDR2 sequences are SGHRS and YFSETQ. The CDR3 loop spans 12 amino acids. The germline V and J ends were trimmed by 4 bases and 5 bases, with 10 bases remaining between them.

This TCR was recovered from a man aged 55 to 70 in good health. The V gene is TRBV5-1, the J gene TRBJ2-7; D gene unclear. Sequencing input: blood. DNA for the CDR3: TGCGCCAGCAGCGTAGGACCTAACGAGCAGTACTTC. This translates into CASSVGPNEQYF. The whole variable domain, remainder taken from reference TRBV5-1 and TRBJ2-7, is KAGVTQTPRYLIKTRGQQVTLSCSPISGHRSVSWYQQTPGQGLQFLFEYFSETQRNKGNFPGRFSGRQFSNSRSEMNVSTLELGDSALYLCASSVGPNEQYFGPGTRLTVT.